These 22 T cell receptor beta chains originate from one sample sequenced in a study of T cells in Graves' hyperthyroidism and ophthalmopathy. Amplified TCR beta CDR3 regions came from RNA transcripts. First-round RT-PCR with HTBI primers amplified the TCR CDR3 region. MiXCR, run by TCRdb on the multiplex PCR reads, gives a single entry per CDR3 protein. The table shows roughly 250,000 distinct CDR3 sequences, with 13% to 15% occurring only once. The specimen sequenced was blood. All receptors come from a middle-aged woman with Graves' hyperthyroidism that later progressed to Graves' ophthalmopathy.

Many counts were recorded for this clonotype. The chain couples TRBV3-1 to TRBJ2-7; 7 nucleotides align to TRBD2. The length of the CDR3 is 15 residues. Germline V gives CDR1 LGHDT, CDR2 YNNKEL (reference sequence). The V gene end was trimmed by 4 bases and the J gene end by 2 bases; junction bases not matched to a gene: 8. The chain's CDR3 is CASSLGTTHPYEQYF. The CDR3 DNA sequence: TGTGCCAGCAGCCTCGGGACTACTCATCCCTACGAGCAGTACTTC.

With respect to this clonotype: This CDR3 is missing its conserved last phenylalanine or tryptophan, likely due to a read error. The V and J genes are TRBV5-1 and TRBJ1-1; D call uncertain. CDR1 is SGHRS and CDR2 is YFSETQ in the germline V gene. V gave up 7 bases and J gave up 4 bases, with 14 bases separating them. CDR3 length: 13 residues. CDR3 DNA sequence: TGCGCCAGCCACTCTTCGGAGGGCACTGAAGCTTTCCTT. It codes for CASHSSEGTEAFL.

This clonotype showed up many times. The rearrangement joins TRBV11-2 to TRBJ2-1; 7 positions match TRBD2. CDR1 is SGHAT, CDR2 FQNNGV, per germline. Germline trimming cut 5 bases from V and 6 bases from J; bases unmatched to any gene: 13. The length of the CDR3 is 16 residues. The CDR3 loop is CASSPLRGRASNEQFF. CDR3 in DNA: TGTGCCAGCAGCCCTCTACGGGGGAGGGCCAGCAATGAGCAGTTCTTC.

J is TRBJ2-5 and V is TRBV2; D gene uncertain. Looked up from germline, CDR1 is SNHLY and CDR2 is FYNNEI. The CDR3 is 12 amino acids. Trimming pared 6 bases from V and 3 bases from J, leaving 8 bases between. Written as DNA, the CDR3 is TGTGCCAGCAGCTTGAAAGAAGAGACCCAGTACTTC. Translating gives CASSLKEETQYF. Supplemented by reference TRBV2 and TRBJ2-5, the full variable domain reads EPEVTQTPSHQVTQMGQEVILRCVPISNHLYFYWYRQILGQKVEFLVSFYNNEISEKSEIFDDQFSVERPDGSNFTLKIRSTKLEDSAMYFCASSLKEETQYFGPGTRLLVL.

This clonotype was recorded at least ten times. The V call is TRBV6-5, the J call TRBJ1-1; a possible D gene is TRBD1 (6 bases). The V end lost 2 bases, the J end lost 2 bases, and 12 bases lay between the germline ends. Germline CDR1 is MNHEY and CDR2 is SVGAGI. The CDR3 has 15 amino acids. The CDR3 region has the DNA TGTGCCAGCAGTTACCCACAGGGAGCAAACACTGAAGCTTTCTTT. Protein: CASSYPQGANTEAFF.

There are many counts of this clonotype. V gene TRBV28 combines with J gene TRBJ2-2; 7 bases fit TRBD1. Germline assignment: CDR1 MDHEN and CDR2 SYDVKM. J was trimmed by 3 bases and V by 6 bases; bases with no gene match: 4. This CDR3 has 14 residues. The CDR3: CASRPTGYTGELFF. CDR3 nucleotides: TGTGCCAGCAGGCCGACAGGGTACACCGGGGAGCTGTTTTTT.

Many counts were recorded for this clonotype. J is TRBJ2-1 and V is TRBV3-1; D is unresolved. Germline V gives CDR1 LGHDT, CDR2 YNNKEL (reference sequence). CDR3 length: 12 residues. Between the trimmed V and J ends, which lost 2 bases and 8 bases, there was a span of 7 bases. The chain's CDR3 is CASSQFRHEQFF. CDR3 sequence (DNA): TGTGCCAGCAGCCAATTCCGTCATGAGCAGTTCTTC.

Ten or more counts support this clonotype. The V call is TRBV7-3, the J call TRBJ2-2, with D tentatively TRBD1 or TRBD2 (7 bases each). The CDR3 totals 15 residues. Germline V CDR1 and CDR2: SGHTA, FQGTGA. V gave up 3 bases and J gave up 2 bases, with 10 bases separating them. The CDR3 nucleotides are TGTGCCAGCAGCTTCAGGGGGGGTAACACCGGGGAGCTGTTTTTT. It is translated as CASSFRGGNTGELFF. Based on the CDR3 plus reference TRBV7-3 and TRBJ2-2, the full variable domain is GAGVSQTPSNKVTEKGKYVELRCDPISGHTALYWYRQSLGQGPEFLIYFQGTGAADDSGLPNDRFFAVRPEGSVSTLKIQRTERGDSAVYLCASSFRGGNTGELFFGEGSRLTVL.

This clonotype was detected many times. V usage is TRBV5-1 and J usage is TRBJ2-7; TRBD2 is a possible D gene (6 bases). This CDR3 has 15 residues. The germline V gene encodes CDR1 SGHRS and CDR2 YFSETQ. V lost 4 bases to trimming and J lost 5 bases, with 19 bases between them. CDR3 amino acids: CASSGGWGSKNEQYF. Here the CDR3 DNA reads TGCGCCAGCAGCGGGGGGTGGGGTTCCAAAAACGAGCAGTACTTC.

The chain links TRBV4-1 to TRBJ2-7, with D perhaps TRBD1 (5 bases). V lost 2 bases, J lost 3 bases, and 14 bases lay in between. Germline CDR1 reads MGHRA; CDR2 reads YSYEKL. The CDR3 extends over 15 amino acids. CDR3 residues: CASSQQGIGDYEQYF. The CDR3 region has the DNA TGCGCCAGCAGCCAACAGGGTATTGGGGACTACGAGCAGTACTTC.

As for this clonotype: One base away lies a much larger clone, so this may be a sequencing read error. The chain combines TRBV28 with TRBJ2-5, with 7 bases matching TRBD1. The CDR3 extends over 14 amino acids. Germline CDR1 is MDHEN and CDR2 is SYDVKM. The CDR3 loop is CVSRPYRGEETQYF. In DNA form, the CDR3 reads TGTGTCAGCAGGCCATACAGGGGAGAAGAGACCCAGTACTTC.

This clonotype was counted at least ten times. This chain links TRBV28 with TRBJ2-1, with a tentative D call TRBD1 (5 bases). The V end was cut by 11 bases, the J end by 7 bases, with 12 bases between. Germline-derived CDR1 and CDR2 are MDHEN and SYDVKM. The CDR3 is made up of 11 amino acids. The CDR3 is CAAGAGNEQFF. CDR3 in DNA: TGTGCCGCTGGGGCCGGTAATGAGCAGTTCTTC.

This clonotype was counted at least ten times. The genes are TRBV29-1 and TRBJ2-1; 12 bases map to TRBD2. The CDR3 sequence is 14 residues long. Per germline, CDR1 SQVTM and CDR2 ANQGSEA. The V segment lost 6 bases and the J segment 8 bases; nucleotides outside the gene matches: 8. CDR3 sequence reads: CSVAGLAGTDEQFF. As DNA, the CDR3 is TGCAGCGTCGCAGGACTAGCGGGAACAGATGAGCAGTTCTTC.

This clonotype appeared many times. The chain has TRBV12-3 or TRBV12-4 and TRBJ2-1, with TRBD2 matching 10 bases. J lost 8 bases, V lost 5 bases, and 12 bases had no gene match. The CDR3 length is 16 residues. The CDR3 coding sequence is TGTGCCAGCAGTATAGGGGCTAGCGGGAGTGGCGATGAGCAGTTCTTC. Amino acids: CASSIGASGSGDEQFF.

This clonotype was observed many times. This chain links TRBV5-1 with TRBJ1-2; no firm D call. The V and J ends lost 6 bases and 5 bases respectively, with 8 bases between them. The CDR3 spans 11 residues. The germline gives CDR1 SGHRS, CDR2 YFSETQ. The CDR3 loop reads CASKSQYGYTF. DNA for the CDR3: TGCGCCAGCAAATCACAATATGGCTACACCTTC.

This clonotype was counted ten times or more. V is TRBV5-5 and J is TRBJ1-1; D is uncertain. This CDR3 contains 19 residues. Trimming removed 1 base at V and 2 bases at J, with 24 bases between. Germline CDR1 and CDR2: SGHKS and YYEKEE (reference sequence). Written as DNA, the CDR3 is TGTGCCAGCAGCTTGCTCAAATCTTTCGGGCCAAAAGCTAACACTGAAGCTTTCTTT. Encoded protein: CASSLLKSFGPKANTEAFF.

This clonotype came up many times. The V and J genes are TRBV6-1 and TRBJ2-1; 10 bases map to TRBD2. The CDR3 length is 16 residues. Germline V CDR1 and CDR2: MNHNS, SASEGT. V lost 5 bases, J lost 5 bases, and 9 bases stayed unmatched. CDR3 in DNA: TGTGCCAGCAGTCCTTTGGGACTAGCGTATGACAATGAGCAGTTCTTC. Residues: CASSPLGLAYDNEQFF.

This clonotype was found a few times. The CDR3 sequence is CATTGYTGELFF. The CDR3 DNA sequence: TGTGCCACGACAGGGTACACCGGGGAGCTGTTTTTT. The chain uses TRBV10-3 and TRBJ2-2, with 7 bases matching TRBD1. The CDR3 consists of 12 residues. V was pared by 10 bases and J by 3 bases, with 2 bases of the junction left unmatched. Germline CDR1 reads ENHRY; CDR2 reads SYGVKD.

This clonotype was found many times. The rearrangement links TRBV7-3 to TRBJ2-7, with TRBD2 identical over 9 bases. In germline, CDR1 is SGHTA, CDR2 FQGTGA. The CDR3 extends over 15 amino acids. J gave up 2 bases and V 2 bases, and 4 bases lay outside the gene matches. This chain's CDR3 is CASSLAGGPPYEQYF. For the CDR3, the DNA is TGTGCCAGCAGCTTAGCGGGAGGGCCTCCCTACGAGCAGTACTTC.

This clonotype has at least ten counts. The chain is built from TRBV15 and TRBJ1-3; TRBD1 matches at 7 bases. The CDR3 extends over 16 amino acids. Germline loops: CDR1 LNHNV, CDR2 YYDKDF (reference sequence). With 2 bases clipped from V and 0 bases from J, the junction kept 4 bases outside the gene matches. The CDR3 region is CATSRPGQDSGNTIYF. The CDR3, as DNA: TGTGCCACCAGCAGACCTGGACAGGACTCTGGAAACACCATATATTTT.

The V call is TRBV6-1, the J call TRBJ1-5; unclear D gene. This CDR3 spans 17 amino acids. The germline V gene has CDR1 MNHNS and CDR2 SASEGT. V was shortened by 1 base and J by 0 bases, with 13 bases between the two germline ends. The chain's CDR3 is CASSEDTAFPSNQPQHF. Written as DNA, the CDR3 is TGTGCCAGCAGTGAAGACACCGCTTTTCCTAGCAATCAGCCCCAGCATTTT.

The chain joins TRBV5-5 to TRBJ1-1, with 9 bases lining up with TRBD1. The CDR3 extends over 15 amino acids. Germline assignment: CDR1 SGHKS and CDR2 YYEKEE (reference sequence). Trimming took 4 bases from V and 10 from J; bases not matched to a gene: 14. The CDR3 here is CASSLDLYPGQGAFF. CDR3 DNA: TGTGCCAGCAGCCTAGACCTGTACCCGGGACAGGGAGCTTTCTTT.